This TCR beta chain was sequenced for a study of cytomegalovirus exposure and HLA in healthy donors. The PCR had 60 Vbeta and 13 Jbeta primers. Here immunoSEQ multiplex PCR was the method, and the copy in TCRdb shows in-frame clones only, minus some. The sample has about 160,000 clones, 65% to 80% seen once. This sequence originates from a man aged 35 to 55 in good health and CMV-seronegative. The material sequenced was PBMCs.

CDR3 residues: CAISERGGRGTDTQYF. CDR3 sequence (DNA): TGTGCCATCAGTGAGAGGGGGGGAAGGGGCACAGATACGCAGTATTTT. The chain combines TRBV10-3 with TRBJ2-3; D may be TRBD2 (7 bases). The CDR3 consists of 16 residues. Germline CDR1 is ENHRY and CDR2 is SYGVKD. V was pared by 2 bases and J by 1 base, with 13 bases between.